The clone carrying this T cell receptor beta chain was seen more than once but under ten times. This sample was included in a study of CD8+ T cells in alopecia areata. Study-level background: At a dose of 5 to 10 mg twice daily, oral tofacitinib was given to treated patients.

As for treatment: oral pan-JAK inhibitor, 5-10 mg twice daily. The V end was cut by 2 bases, the J end by 5 bases, with 10 bases between. The CDR3 loop spans 13 amino acids. CDR1 is SEHNR and CDR2 is FQNEAQ in the germline V gene (reference sequence). Sequencing used cDNA as its template, made by extracting RNA and reverse transcribing it. Assay used: immunoSEQ multiplex PCR; TCRdb lists only in-frame clones, some missing. The data hold under 300,000 clones, with around 64% observed a single time. The input for sequencing was CD4+ T cells sorted from blood, taken at approximately week 52, from a patient treated with tofacitinib. This chain connects TRBV7-9 to TRBJ2-7; D is possibly TRBD2 (6 bases). The source of this sequence is a human donor with alopecia areata. The CDR3 DNA reads as TGTGCCAGCAGCTTAACTAGCACCCACGAGCAGTACTTC. As protein: CASSLTSTHEQYF.